What follows are 29 T cell receptor beta chains derived from one specimen sequenced in a study of CD8 T cells in Susac syndrome. Random hexamers were used to reverse transcribe an amount of roughly 0.45 to 1 ug RNA. Each CDR3 protein gets one entry after TCRdb re-called the immunoSEQ multiplex PCR reads with MiXCR. The sample has 90,000 to 110,000 distinct CDR3 sequences; about 96% are singletons. The sequencing input was CD4+ T cells from PBMCs. The receptor source for this set is a human donor in good health.

The rearrangement links TRBV7-6 to TRBJ1-4, with 7 bases that match TRBD1. The CDR3 has 13 amino acids. Germline CDR1 and CDR2: SGHVS and FNYEAQ. V trimming: 4 bases; J trimming: 9 bases; junction bases outside the gene matches: 5. The CDR3 coding sequence is TGTGCCAGCAGCTCGACAGGGTTGAAAAAACTGTTTTTT. Its translation: CASSSTGLKKLFF.

The chain links TRBV28 to TRBJ2-7; possible D gene TRBD2, 5 bases. Germline lookup yields CDR1 MDHEN and CDR2 SYDVKM. Trimming shortened V by 6 bases and J by 10 bases, and 16 bases separated the two germline ends. The CDR3 contains 12 residues. The CDR3 loop reads CASSIPQRAQYF. The DNA for the CDR3 is TGTGCCAGCAGCATCCCCCAGAGGGCCCAGTACTTC.

This chain connects TRBV7-2 to TRBJ2-5, with TRBD2 identical over 12 bases. The germline V gene encodes CDR1 SGHTA and CDR2 FQGNSA. The CDR3 loop spans 13 amino acids. Trimming at V came to 8 bases and at J to 7 bases, leaving 5 bases not matched to a gene. CDR3 residues: CASLAGGLGTQYF. For the CDR3, the DNA is TGTGCCAGCCTAGCGGGAGGGCTGGGGACCCAGTACTTC.

V usage is TRBV4-1 and J usage is TRBJ2-5; no firm D call. The CDR3 has 13 residues. V was clipped by 4 bases and J by 5 bases, with 11 bases between them. Germline CDR1 MGHRA, CDR2 YSYEKL. CDR3: CASSLQVPETQYF. As DNA, the CDR3 is TGCGCCAGCAGCCTGCAGGTACCGGAGACCCAGTACTTC.

J is TRBJ1-5 and V is TRBV5-6, with D possibly being TRBD1 (6 bases). The V end was cut by 4 bases, the J end by 9 bases, with 20 bases between. This CDR3 has 15 residues. Germline V gene data show CDR1 as SGHDT and CDR2 as YYEEEE. CDR3 sequence reads: CASSRRQAGGRPQHF. The CDR3 nucleotides read TGTGCCAGCAGCAGACGACAGGCCGGGGGGAGGCCCCAGCATTTT. Full variable domain (missing parts from reference TRBV5-6 and TRBJ1-5): DAGVTQSPTHLIKTRGQQVTLRCSPKSGHDTVSWYQQALGQGPQFIFQYYEEEERQRGNFPDRFSGHQFPNYSSELNVNALLLGDSALYLCASSRRQAGGRPQHFGDGTRLSIL.

J is TRBJ2-7 and V is TRBV29-1; no clear D. Germline V gene sequence: CDR1 SQVTM, CDR2 ANQGSEA. The CDR3 is made up of 12 amino acids. Deletions cut 1 base from V and 3 bases from J, with 7 bases between. In nucleotides, the CDR3 is TGCAGCGTTGAAGTAGAAGGCTACGAGCAGTACTTC. This codes for CSVEVEGYEQYF.

The rearrangement links TRBV29-1 to TRBJ2-3; 7 bases are shared with TRBD2. CDR1 SQVTM and CDR2 ANQGSEA come from the germline V gene. This CDR3 spans 14 amino acids. V lost 5 bases and J lost 1; bases outside the gene matches: 6. The CDR3 reads CSVWAGEGTDTQYF. In nucleotides, the CDR3 is TGCAGCGTTTGGGCGGGAGAGGGCACAGATACGCAGTATTTT.

The V and J genes are TRBV12-3 or TRBV12-4 and TRBJ2-2; the D is unclear. CDR3 size: 12 residues. The ends were cut back, 7 bases at V and 8 bases at J, with 11 bases in the middle. CDR3 loop: CASTTRWGELFF. For the CDR3, the DNA is TGTGCCAGCACTACCCGGTGGGGGGAGCTGTTTTTT.

The chain joins TRBV20-1 to TRBJ1-3; no reliable D call. Germline V gene data show CDR1 as DFQATT and CDR2 as SNEGSKA (reference sequence). This CDR3 has 13 residues. V lost 7 bases to trimming and J lost 0 bases, with 10 bases between them. DNA of the CDR3: TGCAGTGTTCCTGCAGTCTCTGGAAACACCATATATTTT. Translation: CSVPAVSGNTIYF.

This clonotype showed up just once. The chain uses TRBV15 and TRBJ2-3; 9 bases are shared with TRBD2. V was clipped by 1 base and J by 6 bases; unmatched bases: 8. Germline V gene lookup returns CDR1 LNHNV and CDR2 YYDKDF (reference sequence). This CDR3 contains 16 residues. CDR3 loop: CATSRVLAGIGDTQYF. The CDR3 DNA is TGTGCCACCAGCAGAGTTCTAGCGGGGATCGGGGATACGCAGTATTTT. The whole variable domain, remainder taken from reference TRBV15 and TRBJ2-3, is DAMVIQNPRYQVTQFGKPVTLSCSQTLNHNVMYWYQQKSSQAPKLLFHYYDKDFNNEADTPDNFQSRRPNTSFCFLDIRSPGLGDTAMYLCATSRVLAGIGDTQYFGPGTRLTVL.

The chain carries TRBV13 and TRBJ1-2; 10 nucleotides align to TRBD1. CDR1 is PRHDT and CDR2 is FYEKMQ in the germline V gene (reference sequence). The CDR3 extends over 16 amino acids. The J segment lost 3 bases and the V segment lost 6 bases, leaving 10 bases of the junction unmatched. The CDR3 DNA reads TGTGCCAGCAGTCATACACGACAGGGGGCGGACTATGGCTACACCTTC. Its protein product is CASSHTRQGADYGYTF.

The rearrangement joins TRBV29-1 to TRBJ1-1; no firm D call. V was cut by 4 bases and J by 0 bases, with 15 bases left in between. Germline V gene lookup returns CDR1 SQVTM and CDR2 ANQGSEA. This CDR3 region has 15 residues. In DNA form, the CDR3 reads TGCAGCGTTGTCAAGGCAGGAGTTATGAACACTGAAGCTTTCTTT. It is translated as CSVVKAGVMNTEAFF. The full variable domain, with the rest looked up from reference TRBV29-1 and TRBJ1-1, is SAVISQKPSRDICQRGTSLTIQCQVDSQVTMMFWYRQQPGQSLTLIATANQGSEATYESGFVIDKFPISRPNLTFSTLTVSNMSPEDSSIYLCSVVKAGVMNTEAFFGQGTRLTVV.

This sequence joins TRBV19 and TRBJ1-4; 7 nucleotides match TRBD1. Looked up from germline, CDR1 is LNHDA and CDR2 is SQIVND (reference sequence). The CDR3 totals 15 residues. V shed 3 bases and J 5 bases; nucleotides not matched to a gene: 6. In DNA form, the CDR3 reads TGTGCCAGTAGTATGAAGGCAGGGGGGAATGAAAAACTGTTTTTT. This codes for CASSMKAGGNEKLFF.

The CDR3 DNA sequence: TGTGCCAGCAGGATGGCTCAGCAGTACTTC. Amino acid sequence: CASRMAQQYF. The chain recombines TRBV2 with TRBJ2-7, with D unresolved. V shed 6 bases and J shed 8 bases, with 8 bases lying between them. CDR1 and CDR2 from the germline V gene are SNHLY and FYNNEI. There are 10 residues in the CDR3.

V usage is TRBV7-9 and J usage is TRBJ2-2; D may be TRBD2 (6 bases). This CDR3 region has 16 residues. Trimming shortened V by 1 base and J by 3 bases, and 12 bases separated the two germline ends. CDR1 SEHNR and CDR2 FQNEAQ come from the germline V gene (reference sequence). The CDR3 loop is CASSLERRRDTGELFF. CDR3 coding DNA: TGTGCCAGCAGCTTAGAAAGGCGGAGGGACACCGGGGAGCTGTTTTTT.

The rearrangement links TRBV7-2 to TRBJ2-7; 7 nucleotides line up with TRBD2. The J segment lost 1 base and the V segment lost 0 bases, leaving 3 bases of the junction unmatched. Germline CDR1 and CDR2: SGHTA and FQGNSA. The CDR3 totals 15 residues. CDR3 region: CASSLAGGLSYEQYF. The CDR3 coding sequence is TGTGCCAGCAGCTTAGCGGGAGGGCTGTCCTACGAGCAGTACTTC.

The J gene is TRBJ2-5, the V gene TRBV7-2; TRBD2 matches 7 bases. V shed 0 bases, J shed 5 bases, and the junction held 9 bases outside the gene matches. Germline-derived CDR1 and CDR2 are SGHTA and FQGNSA. This CDR3 spans 16 amino acids. CDR3 sequence (DNA): TGTGCCAGCAGCTTAGCGGGTGGCCAGGGAGGGGAGACCCAGTACTTC. Amino acids: CASSLAGGQGGETQYF.

The chain links TRBV28 to TRBJ2-4; 7 bases agree with TRBD1. Germline CDR1 MDHEN, CDR2 SYDVKM. There are 14 residues in the CDR3. V dropped 6 bases and J dropped 6; count of bases not matched to a gene: 8. The CDR3 sequence is CASSLGQGVNIQYF. The DNA for the CDR3 is TGTGCCAGCAGCCTGGGGCAGGGGGTAAACATTCAGTACTTC.

This clonotype was observed a few times. Here the CDR3 DNA reads TGTGCCAGCAGCCTCCGCTACGAGCAGTACTTC. As protein: CASSLRYEQYF. J is TRBJ2-7 and V is TRBV7-2; D gene unclear. CDR1 and CDR2 from the germline V gene are SGHTA and FQGNSA. The length of the CDR3 is 11 residues. Trimming cost V 5 bases and J 3 bases, with 5 bases left between them.

V is TRBV7-2 and J is TRBJ1-1; the match to TRBD1 covers 8 bases. The germline gives CDR1 SGHTA, CDR2 FQGNSA. V lost 5 bases and J lost 2; bases outside the gene matches: 10. The CDR3 covers 16 residues. CDR3 sequence: CASSHSGQGGNTEAFF. CDR3 nucleotides: TGTGCCAGCAGCCACAGCGGACAGGGTGGCAACACTGAAGCTTTCTTT.

The chain links TRBV3-1 to TRBJ1-2; D call uncertain. Trimming stripped 0 bases from V and 8 bases from J, with 16 bases between. There are 15 residues in the CDR3. Germline V gene sequence: CDR1 LGHDT, CDR2 YNNKEL (reference sequence). The CDR3 sequence is CASSQDGALRPGYTF. DNA of the CDR3: TGTGCCAGCAGCCAAGATGGAGCCTTACGACCGGGCTACACCTTC.

This clonotype occurred once. The chain carries TRBV7-9 and TRBJ2-1; TRBD2 matches at 7 bases. Germline V gene data show CDR1 as SEHNR and CDR2 as FQNEAQ (reference sequence). Trimming removed 3 bases from V and 3 bases from J; junction bases left unmatched: 5. There are 15 residues in the CDR3. The CDR3 sequence is CASSFVAGVYNEQFF. The CDR3 DNA is TGTGCCAGCAGCTTCGTGGCGGGGGTCTACAATGAGCAGTTCTTC.

V usage is TRBV7-9 and J usage is TRBJ1-2; D might be TRBD1 (6 bases). The CDR3 is 17 amino acids. V was trimmed by 2 bases and J by 7 bases, leaving 23 bases between them. Germline V gene data show CDR1 as SEHNR and CDR2 as FQNEAQ (reference sequence). CDR3 loop: CASSLPGRGITSGGYTF. DNA for the CDR3: TGTGCCAGCAGCTTACCAGGCAGGGGTATCACCTCTGGTGGCTACACCTTC.

J is TRBJ2-7 and V is TRBV5-1, with D hard to call. Trimming pared 1 base from V and 2 bases from J, leaving 10 bases between. Germline CDR1 and CDR2: SGHRS and YFSETQ. CDR3 size: 14 residues. CDR3 protein: CASSLMDGAYEQYF. CDR3 bases: TGCGCCAGCAGCTTGATGGACGGAGCCTACGAGCAGTACTTC. The full variable domain, rest sourced from reference TRBV5-1 and TRBJ2-7, is KAGVTQTPRYLIKTRGQQVTLSCSPISGHRSVSWYQQTPGQGLQFLFEYFSETQRNKGNFPGRFSGRQFSNSRSEMNVSTLELGDSALYLCASSLMDGAYEQYFGPGTRLTVT.

This chain connects TRBV18 to TRBJ1-1; the match to TRBD1 covers 8 bases. Germline V gives CDR1 KGHSH, CDR2 LQKENI. This CDR3 is 13 amino acids long. V dropped 10 bases and J dropped 0; count of bases not matched to a gene: 4. The CDR3 sequence: CATKTGVNTEAFF. In DNA form, the CDR3 reads TGTGCCACCAAGACAGGGGTGAACACTGAAGCTTTCTTT.

The CDR3 sequence is CASKQLLQNTIYF. The CDR3 DNA reads TGTGCCAGCAAACAGCTCCTCCAAAACACCATATATTTT. The chain has TRBV2 and TRBJ1-3, with D hard to call. The CDR3 spans 13 residues. Deletions cut 7 bases from V and 6 bases from J, with 13 bases between. From germline, CDR1 is SNHLY and CDR2 FYNNEI.

This chain connects TRBV3-1 to TRBJ2-2, with D possibly matching TRBD2 (5 bases). The CDR3 is 15 amino acids. Germline V gene sequence: CDR1 LGHDT, CDR2 YNNKEL (reference sequence). Trimming removed 0 bases from V and 4 bases from J, with 9 bases in between. The CDR3 DNA sequence: TGTGCCAGCAGCCAAGATGAGGGCGTCACCGGGGAGCTGTTTTTT. Its translation: CASSQDEGVTGELFF.

The rearrangement joins TRBV3-1 to TRBJ1-6; D is ambiguous. From germline, CDR1 is LGHDT and CDR2 YNNKEL (reference sequence). With 4 bases removed from V and 11 bases from J, the gap between germline ends came to 12 bases. The CDR3 is 13 residues long. The CDR3 nucleotides are TGTGCCAGCAGCCCATCTAGCGAGACACCCCTCCACTTT. Translating gives CASSPSSETPLHF.

The rearrangement joins TRBV27 to TRBJ2-2; possibly TRBD1 or TRBD2 for D (5 bases each). Trimming took 5 bases from V and 4 from J, leaving 14 bases between them. The germline CDR1 and CDR2 sequences are MNHEY and SMNVEV (reference sequence). This CDR3 contains 15 residues. The chain's CDR3 is CASSRPGALTGELFF. CDR3 nucleotides: TGTGCCAGCAGTAGACCCGGGGCCCTCACCGGGGAGCTGTTTTTT.